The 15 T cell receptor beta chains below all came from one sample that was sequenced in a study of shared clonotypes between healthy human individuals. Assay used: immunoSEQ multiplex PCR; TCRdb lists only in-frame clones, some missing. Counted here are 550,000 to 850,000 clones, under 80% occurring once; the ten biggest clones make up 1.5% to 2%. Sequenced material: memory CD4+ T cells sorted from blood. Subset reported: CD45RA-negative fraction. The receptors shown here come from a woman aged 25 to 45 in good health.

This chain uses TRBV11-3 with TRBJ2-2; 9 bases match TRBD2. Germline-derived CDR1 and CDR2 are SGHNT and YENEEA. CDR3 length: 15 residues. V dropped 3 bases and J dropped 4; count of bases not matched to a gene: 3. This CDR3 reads CASSFGGRGTGELFF. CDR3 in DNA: TGTGCCAGCAGCTTTGGCGGGAGGGGCACCGGGGAGCTGTTTTTT.

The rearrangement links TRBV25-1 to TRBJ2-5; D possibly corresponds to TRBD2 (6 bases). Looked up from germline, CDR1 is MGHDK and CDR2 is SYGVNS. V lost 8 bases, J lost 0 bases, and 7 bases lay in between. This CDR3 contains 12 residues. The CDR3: CASGGYQETQYF. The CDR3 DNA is TGTGCCAGCGGAGGGTACCAAGAGACCCAGTACTTC.

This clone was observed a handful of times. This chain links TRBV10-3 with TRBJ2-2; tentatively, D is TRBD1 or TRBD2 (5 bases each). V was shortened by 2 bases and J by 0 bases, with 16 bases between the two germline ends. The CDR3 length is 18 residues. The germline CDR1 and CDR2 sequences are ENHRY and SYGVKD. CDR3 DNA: TGTGCCATCAGTGAGCCTCCATTCCAGGGACCGAACACCGGGGAGCTGTTTTTT. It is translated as CAISEPPFQGPNTGELFF.

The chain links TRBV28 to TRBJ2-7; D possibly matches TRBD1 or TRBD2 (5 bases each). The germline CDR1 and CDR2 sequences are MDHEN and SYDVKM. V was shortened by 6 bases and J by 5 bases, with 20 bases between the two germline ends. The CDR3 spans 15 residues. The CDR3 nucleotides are TGTGCCAGCAGACTACAAACTAGTAGGGGCCACGAGCAGTACTTC. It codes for CASRLQTSRGHEQYF.

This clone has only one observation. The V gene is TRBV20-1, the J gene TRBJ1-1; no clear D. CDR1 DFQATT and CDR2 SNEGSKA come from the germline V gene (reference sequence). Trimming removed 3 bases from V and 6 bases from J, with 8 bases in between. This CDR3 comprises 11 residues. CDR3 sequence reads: CSASKSSEAFF. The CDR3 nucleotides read TGCAGTGCTAGTAAGAGCTCTGAAGCTTTCTTT.

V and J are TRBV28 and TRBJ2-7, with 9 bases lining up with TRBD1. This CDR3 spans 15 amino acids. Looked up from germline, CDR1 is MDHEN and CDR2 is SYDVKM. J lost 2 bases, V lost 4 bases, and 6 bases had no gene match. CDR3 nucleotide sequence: TGTGCCAGCAGTTCAACAGGGGGCCTTACCTACGAGCAGTACTTC. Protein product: CASSSTGGLTYEQYF.

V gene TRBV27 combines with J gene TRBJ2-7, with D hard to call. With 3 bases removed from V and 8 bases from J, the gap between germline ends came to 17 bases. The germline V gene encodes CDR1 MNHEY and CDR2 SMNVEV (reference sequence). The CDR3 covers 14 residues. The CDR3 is CASSFGSLPEKQYF. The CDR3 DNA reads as TGTGCCAGCAGTTTCGGCAGTCTCCCCGAGAAGCAGTACTTC.

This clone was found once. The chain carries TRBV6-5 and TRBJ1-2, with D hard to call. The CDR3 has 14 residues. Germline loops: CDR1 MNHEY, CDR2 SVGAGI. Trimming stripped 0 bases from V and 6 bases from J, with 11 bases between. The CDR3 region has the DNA TGTGCCAGCAGTTACTCGATTGACTCCAATGGCTACACCTTC. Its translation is CASSYSIDSNGYTF.

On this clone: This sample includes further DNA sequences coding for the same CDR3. This CDR3 reads CASSLDGNYGYTF. The CDR3 coding sequence is TGTGCCAGCAGTCTCGACGGTAACTATGGCTACACCTTC. V gene TRBV2 combines with J gene TRBJ1-2; D is unclear. V was cut by 5 bases and J by 1 base, with 8 bases left in between. The germline V gene has CDR1 SNHLY and CDR2 FYNNEI. The CDR3 loop spans 13 amino acids.

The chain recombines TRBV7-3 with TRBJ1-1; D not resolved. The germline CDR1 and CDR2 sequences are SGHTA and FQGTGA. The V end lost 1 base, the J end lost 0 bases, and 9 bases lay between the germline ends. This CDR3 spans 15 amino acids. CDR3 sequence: CASSLSGVLNTEAFF. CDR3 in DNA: TGTGCCAGCAGCTTAAGCGGCGTATTGAACACTGAAGCTTTCTTT.

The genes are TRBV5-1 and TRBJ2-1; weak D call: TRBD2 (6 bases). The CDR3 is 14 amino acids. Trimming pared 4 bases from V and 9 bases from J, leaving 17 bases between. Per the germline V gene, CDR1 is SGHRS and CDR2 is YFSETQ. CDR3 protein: CASSPDLLGGEQFF. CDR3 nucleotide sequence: TGCGCCAGCAGCCCGGACCTACTCGGGGGTGAGCAGTTCTTC.

The CDR3 DNA sequence: TGTGCCAGCAGTTTTAGATTGGACAGGGGGCTACCGAACACCGGGGAGCTGTTTTTT. Protein sequence: CASSFRLDRGLPNTGELFF. The chain carries TRBV28 and TRBJ2-2; TRBD1 aligns across 11 bases. CDR1 MDHEN and CDR2 SYDVKM come from the germline V gene. CDR3 size: 19 residues. Trimming took 3 bases from V and 0 from J; bases not matched to a gene: 9.

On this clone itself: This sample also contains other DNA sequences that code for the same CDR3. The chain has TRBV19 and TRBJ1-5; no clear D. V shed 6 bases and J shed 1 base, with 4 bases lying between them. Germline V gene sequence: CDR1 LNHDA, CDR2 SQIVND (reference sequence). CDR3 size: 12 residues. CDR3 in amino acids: CASRYSNQPQHF. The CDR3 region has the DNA TGTGCCAGTAGATACAGCAATCAGCCCCAGCATTTT.

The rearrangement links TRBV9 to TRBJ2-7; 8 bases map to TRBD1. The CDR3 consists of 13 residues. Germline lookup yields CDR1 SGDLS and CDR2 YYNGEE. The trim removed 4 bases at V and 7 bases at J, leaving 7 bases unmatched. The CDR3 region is CASSPTGQGEQYF. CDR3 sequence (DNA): TGTGCCAGCAGCCCGACCGGACAGGGAGAGCAGTACTTC. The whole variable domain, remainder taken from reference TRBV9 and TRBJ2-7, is DSGVTQTPKHLITATGQRVTLRCSPRSGDLSVYWYQQSLDQGLQFLIQYYNGEERAKGNILERFSAQQFPDLHSELNLSSLELGDSALYFCASSPTGQGEQYFGPGTRLTVT.

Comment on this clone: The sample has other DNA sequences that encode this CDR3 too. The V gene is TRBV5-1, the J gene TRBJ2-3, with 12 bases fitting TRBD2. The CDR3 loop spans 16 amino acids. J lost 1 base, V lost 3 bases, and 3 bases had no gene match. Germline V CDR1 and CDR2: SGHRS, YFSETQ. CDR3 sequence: CASSSRLAGGTDTQYF. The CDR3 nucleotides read TGCGCCAGCAGCTCGCGACTAGCGGGGGGCACAGATACGCAGTATTTT.